The entry below gives a single TCR beta chain sequence along with its context. Which antigen it targets is not known. Nothing much larger sits one base from this clone, and base qualities are not available. cDNA was synthesized by template-switch 5'RACE using a primer with a 10-nucleotide random unique molecular identifier that tagged each TCR transcript. Every sequencing run yielded over 180 million TCR-beta sequences covering 15-18 subjects. Total RNA was extracted with the RNeasy kit. The KAPA Real-time Library Amplification kit was used to amplify TCR-beta VDJ regions with primers for the TCR constant region and the 5'RACE anchor. Sample indexes and Illumina adaptors were added in a first PCR, after which library yield was increased in a second PCR. The roughly 650 bp TCR product was size-selected on a 2% E-gel SizeSelection system after Ampure bead purification. Before pooling, library quality was assessed on a Bioanalyzer, concentration was determined with Qubit, and library quantification was performed with the Kapa Library Quantification kit. An Illumina HiSeq 2500 was used to sequence the libraries paired-end at 2 x 150 bp. To increase sequence diversity, 25-30% phiX was spiked into each library pool. On the authors' methods: Quality-filtered reads were processed with the UMI-based MiGEC pipeline, and over 75% of raw TCR sequences were removed by the MiGEC pipeline during error correction. VDJ genes were aligned to IMGT germline references, and each clonotype was defined by a unique CDR3 amino acid sequence together with V-J genes. Clonal expansion, Shannon diversity and CDR3 relatedness were evaluated with VDJtools (CalcPairwiseDistances, ClusterSamples), while phylogenetic trees were built in CLCbio workbench. Clones with at least 8 unique UMIs were defined as expanded, with this threshold being based on coefficient-of-variation modelling across technical triplicates. TCRdb's own reprocessing of the public reads used fastp at Q25 and MiXCR and kept productive beta chains. Here each entry gathers all rows of one CDR3 protein and keeps the most common genes and DNA. What appears here as the V and J calls and clone size reflects TCRdb's work, not the paper's. The sample table shows tens of thousands of distinct CDR3 sequences, and about an eighth are seen once. The ten biggest clones cover roughly 4.2% of the sample.

The time point label on this specimen signifies: longitudinal time-point 1 (baseline). For unsorted PBMC libraries, 2 million PBMCs were used after storage in RNAlater at -80 degrees C until RNA extraction. Peripheral blood underwent Ficoll-Hypaque density gradient centrifugation to isolate PBMCs, which were then cryopreserved in liquid nitrogen. This sample stems from a study of neurological immune-mediated disorders (dated by TCRdb to the late 2010s). Regarding the complete study: Peripheral blood TCR-beta repertoires from patients with HTLV-I-associated myelopathy (HAM/TSP), patients with multiple sclerosis, and healthy controls were compared in the study using UMI-based sequencing. Longitudinal HAM/TSP donors and healthy donors each had 3 time-points at intervals of roughly 3-40 months. The cohort was made up of 65 to 75 subjects, consisting of around 15 HAM/TSP patients, roughly 35 multiple sclerosis patients and around 20 healthy controls. The approximately 110 TCR-beta libraries included longitudinal samples, technical triplicates and paired sorted CD4+ and CD8+ T-cell subsets alongside PBMC samples.

CDR1 and CDR2, per the germline V gene, are MNHNS and SASEGT. The CDR3 contains 13 residues, cysteine and phenylalanine counted. Only the CDR3 region is kept as DNA, spanning 39 bases read in frame from base 1. Cut back by 7 bases and 5 bases, the V and J ends lie 12 bases apart. General conclusions and limits of the study: Expanded clones from different subjects shared no identical CDR3 amino acid sequences, which suggests that TCR-beta repertoires were private in all groups. The highest TCR clonal expansion was observed in HAM/TSP patients, whereas the lowest was observed in MS patients, even when compared with healthy controls.

This clonotype originated in a female donor with HTLV-1-associated myelopathy (HAM/TSP). This sequence uses TRBV6-1 and TRBJ1-5; TRBD1 is possibly the D segment (5 matching bases). Sequencing used PBMCs. The nucleotide sequence reads TGTGCCAGCAACCCGGGGCCCTATCAGCCCCAGCATTTT. Protein translation: CASNPGPYQPQHF.